These T cell receptor beta chains were read from a single sample in a study of blood T cells in healthy people across ages. TCRdb re-derived calls from the 5' RACE reads in MiXCR, one entry per CDR3 protein. The repertoire holds 1.5 million or so distinct CDR3 sequences, with 42% as singletons. The sequencing input was blood. The receptors originated from a woman between 18 and 30 years old in good health. The CDR3 runs from the conserved cysteine through the conserved F or W. Fields, in order: J gene, D gene, clone size, V gene, CDR3 protein, CDR3 DNA. A D gene is named only where the DNA matches it firmly. Where a row states a size, it is once, few, many or the class of an expanded clone; other rows omit it.

TRBJ2-3 | - | few | TRBV6-5 | CASSYSRRASTDTQYF | TGTGCCAGCAGTTACTCTAGGAGGGCCAGCACAGATACGCAGTATTTT
TRBJ2-1 | - | - | TRBV10-3 | CAVRADGGTQETQFF | TGTGCCGTCCGTGCGGATGGGGGGACCCAAGAGACCCAGTTCTTC
TRBJ1-2 | - | many | TRBV12-3/TRBV12-4 | CASGRIYGYTF | TGTGCCAGCGGCCGGATCTACGGCTACACCTTC
TRBJ2-3 | - | - | TRBV20-1 | CSATEGGLGTDTQYF | TGCAGTGCTACAGAAGGGGGGTTAGGCACAGATACGCAGTATTTT
TRBJ2-2 | TRBD1 | - | TRBV6-6 | CASTSTGVTGELFF | TGTGCCAGCACCTCGACAGGGGTAACCGGGGAGCTGTTTTTT
TRBJ2-5 | - | - | TRBV7-7 | CASSQEAAPLETQYF | TGTGCTAGCAGCCAAGAGGCGGCCCCCTTGGAGACCCAGTACTTC
TRBJ2-4 | - | - | TRBV12-3/TRBV12-4 | CASSFRLEQYF | TGTGCCAGCAGTTTTAGGCTAGAGCAGTACTTC
TRBJ2-5 | TRBD2 | - | TRBV29-1 | CSGGGLPTDEQYF | TGCAGCGGGGGGGGACTACCCACGGATGAGCAGTACTTC
TRBJ2-3 | TRBD2 | - | TRBV11-2 | CASTSSGRRTDTQYF | TGTGCCAGCACCTCTAGCGGGAGACGCACAGATACGCAGTATTTT
TRBJ1-6 | - | few | TRBV12-3/TRBV12-4 | CASSLYLTLSSYNSPLHF | TGTGCCAGCAGTTTATATCTGACGCTAAGCTCCTATAATTCACCCCTCCACTTT
TRBJ1-2 | - | once | TRBV6-5 | CAISGVDGYTF | TGTGCCATCTCAGGGGTGGATGGCTACACCTTC
TRBJ2-1 | TRBD2 | - | TRBV18 | CASSRGLASGIGEQFF | TGTGCCAGCTCACGGGGGTTGGCTAGCGGGATCGGTGAGCAGTTCTTC
TRBJ1-2 | TRBD1 | few | TRBV6-5 | CASSYLMDRGNGYTF | TGTGCCAGCAGTTACCTAATGGACAGGGGAAATGGCTACACCTTC
TRBJ1-1 | - | - | TRBV20-1 | CSPDGEAFF | TGCAGTCCGGACGGTGAAGCTTTCTTT
TRBJ2-7 | - | - | TRBV9 | CASSVTDSHNEQYF | TGTGCCAGCAGCGTAACGGACAGCCACAATGAGCAGTACTTC
TRBJ2-1 | - | few | TRBV6-6 | CASSYSSSGGEQFF | TGTGCCAGCAGTTACTCGAGTTCGGGTGGTGAGCAGTTCTTC
TRBJ2-5 | TRBD2 | - | TRBV6-1 | CASKIISGGETQYF | TGTGCCAGCAAAATAATTAGCGGGGGAGAGACCCAGTACTTC
TRBJ2-1 | - | few | TRBV20-1 | CSATLPDYNEQFF | TGCAGTGCTACACTTCCGGATTACAATGAGCAGTTCTTC
TRBJ2-5 | TRBD1 | - | TRBV9 | CASSARTGGQETQYF | TGTGCCAGCAGCGCGAGGACAGGGGGGCAAGAGACCCAGTACTTC
TRBJ1-4 | - | - | TRBV5-1 | CASSRDGQGTNEKLFF | TGCGCCAGCAGCCGGGACGGACAAGGGACTAATGAAAAACTGTTTTTT